Shown below are 20 T cell receptor beta chains from a single sample sequenced in a study of T cells after posttransplantation cyclophosphamide. The data were produced by immunoSEQ multiplex PCR, yet TCRdb's version contains in-frame clones alone and is incomplete. Of about 15,000 clones in the sample, roughly 87% were seen once. Sampled 1 year posttransplant, controls received myeloablative marrow transplants, methotrexate and a calcineurin inhibitor. The material sequenced was PBMCs, taken after an allogeneic stem cell transplant with a calcineurin inhibitor and methotrexate. These receptors were taken from a male patient aged 50 to 59 who received an allogeneic stem cell transplant from an unrelated donor, was CMV-positive, and had chronic GVHD only. The graft donor may account for some of the T cells.

The gene calls are TRBV6-5 and TRBJ1-1; 8 nucleotides align to TRBD1. Losses at the gene ends were 6 bases for V and 5 bases for J; bases not matched to a gene: 11. Per the germline V gene, CDR1 is MNHEY and CDR2 is SVGAGI. The CDR3 length is 15 residues. The CDR3: CASSLGTGTGTEAFF. CDR3 bases: TGTGCCAGCAGCCTTGGGACAGGCACTGGGACTGAAGCTTTCTTT.

The gene calls are TRBV28 and TRBJ2-6; tentative D call: TRBD1 (6 bases). The CDR3 totals 14 residues. The germline CDR1 and CDR2 sequences are MDHEN and SYDVKM. V gave up 4 bases and J gave up 4 bases, with 8 bases separating them. The CDR3 nucleotides are TGTGCCAGCAGTTCAGGGGCCGGGGCCAACGTCCTGACTTTC. It yields the protein CASSSGAGANVLTF.

V is TRBV9 and J is TRBJ1-2, with 9 bases fitting TRBD1. This CDR3 region has 15 residues. J gave up 3 bases and V 4 bases, and 7 bases lay outside the gene matches. CDR1 and CDR2 from the germline V gene are SGDLS and YYNGEE. The CDR3 coding sequence is TGTGCCAGCAGCCTCACAGGGGGCGCGGACTATGGCTACACCTTC. Translating it yields CASSLTGGADYGYTF.

The V gene is TRBV10-3, the J gene TRBJ2-7, with 9 positions matching TRBD2. Losses at the gene ends were 0 bases for V and 4 bases for J; bases not matched to a gene: 4. This CDR3 is 15 amino acids long. Germline V lookup: CDR1 ENHRY, CDR2 SYGVKD. CDR3 protein: CAISESPSGAYEQYF. The CDR3 bases are TGTGCCATCAGTGAGTCGCCTAGCGGGGCATACGAGCAGTACTTC.

The chain uses TRBV19 and TRBJ2-7; 9 positions match TRBD1. Losses at the gene ends were 1 base for V and 2 bases for J; bases not matched to a gene: 3. This CDR3 has 15 amino acids. Germline V lookup: CDR1 LNHDA, CDR2 SQIVND (reference sequence). CDR3 sequence: CASSIGQGGAYEQYF. In DNA form, the CDR3 reads TGTGCCAGTAGTATAGGACAGGGGGGGGCCTACGAGCAGTACTTC.

V is TRBV28 and J is TRBJ2-1, with TRBD1 identical over 10 bases. Per the germline V gene, CDR1 is MDHEN and CDR2 is SYDVKM. The CDR3 is 13 amino acids. With 4 bases clipped from V and 7 bases from J, the junction kept 1 base outside the gene matches. The CDR3 protein is CASSWTGGNEQFF. In nucleotides, the CDR3 is TGTGCCAGCAGTTGGACAGGGGGGAATGAGCAGTTCTTC.

J is TRBJ2-2 and V is TRBV19, with a tentative D call TRBD1 (5 bases). Germline V CDR1 and CDR2: LNHDA, SQIVND (reference sequence). Trimming stripped 1 base from V and 0 bases from J, with 12 bases between. The CDR3 covers 17 residues. The CDR3 DNA follows: TGTGCCAGTAGTATAGGGTGGGGCTACCCGAACACCGGGGAGCTGTTTTTT. Protein sequence: CASSIGWGYPNTGELFF.

The rearrangement uses TRBV29-1 and TRBJ2-7, with 11 bases fitting TRBD1. Trimming removed 7 bases from V and 0 bases from J; junction bases left unmatched: 2. Germline CDR1 and CDR2: SQVTM and ANQGSEA. The CDR3 length is 13 residues. The CDR3 protein is CSAGTGGSYEQYF. CDR3 DNA: TGCAGCGCCGGGACAGGGGGCTCCTACGAGCAGTACTTC.

The J gene is TRBJ2-5, the V gene TRBV29-1; 10 bases agree with TRBD1. With V trimmed by 7 bases and J by 5 bases, 7 bases remained unmatched. Germline assignment: CDR1 SQVTM and CDR2 ANQGSEA. The length of the CDR3 is 13 residues. The CDR3 protein is CSASGQGKETQYF. The CDR3 nucleotides read TGCAGCGCCTCGGGACAGGGGAAGGAGACCCAGTACTTC.

V usage is TRBV19 and J usage is TRBJ1-4; perhaps TRBD1 as D (6 bases). V lost 3 bases and J lost 8, with 13 bases in between. The germline CDR1 and CDR2 sequences are LNHDA and SQIVND (reference sequence). The CDR3 runs to 14 residues. The DNA of the CDR3 is TGTGCCAGTAGTATCGGGACATATTGCGAAAAACTGTTTTTT. Translation: CASSIGTYCEKLFF.

The chain has TRBV19 and TRBJ1-1; the D gene is possibly TRBD1 (5 bases). Trimming removed 5 bases at V and 5 bases at J, with 21 bases between. CDR1 LNHDA and CDR2 SQIVND come from the germline V gene (reference sequence). The CDR3 extends over 16 amino acids. The CDR3 here is CASSFLSRGGGTEAFF. Here the CDR3 DNA reads TGTGCCAGTAGTTTTTTGTCCCGTGGGGGAGGAACTGAAGCTTTCTTT.

The genes are TRBV2 and TRBJ1-2; D unresolved. Trimming stripped 4 bases from V and 6 bases from J, with 9 bases between. CDR3 length: 12 amino acids. Germline assignment: CDR1 SNHLY and CDR2 FYNNEI. The CDR3 region has the DNA TGTGCCAGCAGTGGAACTGGTGATGGCTACACCTTC. Translating gives CASSGTGDGYTF. The full variable domain, in which reference TRBV2 and TRBJ1-2 provide the parts outside the CDR3, is EPEVTQTPSHQVTQMGQEVILRCVPISNHLYFYWYRQILGQKVEFLVSFYNNEISEKSEIFDDQFSVERPDGSNFTLKIRSTKLEDSAMYFCASSGTGDGYTFGSGTRLTVV.

CDR3 DNA sequence: TGTGCCAGTAGTATAGGGAGTAGCGGCACAGATACGCAGTATTTT. Encoded protein: CASSIGSSGTDTQYF. This chain links TRBV19 with TRBJ2-3, with a weak D call TRBD2 (5 bases). V lost 1 base and J 1 base, leaving 9 bases between the germline ends. CDR1 is LNHDA and CDR2 is SQIVND in the germline V gene (reference sequence). The CDR3 covers 15 residues. Combining the CDR3 with reference TRBV19 and TRBJ2-3 gives the whole variable domain DGGITQSPKYLFRKEGQNVTLSCEQNLNHDAMYWYRQDPGQGLRLIYYSQIVNDFQKGDIAEGYSVSREKKESFPLTVTSAQKNPTAFYLCASSIGSSGTDTQYFGPGTRLTVL.

This chain joins TRBV6-5 and TRBJ1-5; D is unclear. With 2 bases removed from V and 6 bases from J, the gap between germline ends came to 14 bases. Germline V lookup: CDR1 MNHEY, CDR2 SVGAGI. This CDR3 is 15 amino acids long. The CDR3: CASSYDGKAGQPQHF. The CDR3 nucleotides read TGTGCCAGCAGTTACGACGGGAAAGCGGGTCAGCCCCAGCATTTT.

The count of this clone is one. This chain connects TRBV4-1 to TRBJ2-2, with D hard to call. From germline, CDR1 is MGHRA and CDR2 YSYEKL. The CDR3 has 12 amino acids. Trimming took off 4 bases at V and 6 bases at J, with 6 bases between the two ends. The CDR3 DNA sequence: TGCGCCAGCAGCCCTCCCGCCGGGGAGCTGTTTTTT. Amino acid sequence: CASSPPAGELFF.

The CDR3 sequence is CASSQQRAGQGTVSNQPQHF. The CDR3 bases are TGTGCCAGCAGCCAACAACGGGCGGGACAGGGCACAGTTAGCAATCAGCCCCAGCATTTT. The chain uses TRBV16 and TRBJ1-5, with TRBD1 matching 9 bases. Unmatched junction bases numbered 14, after V lost 2 bases and J lost 0 bases. Germline V lookup: CDR1 KGHSY, CDR2 FQNENV. The CDR3 is 20 residues long. Drawing the rest from reference TRBV16 and TRBJ1-5, the complete variable domain is GEEVAQTPKHLVRGEGQKAKLYCAPIKGHSYVFWYQQVLKNEFKFLISFQNENVFDETGMPKERFSAKCLPNSPCSLEIQATKLEDSAVYFCASSQQRAGQGTVSNQPQHFGDGTRLSIL.

The chain has TRBV21-1 and TRBJ1-1. TRBV21-1 is annotated as a pseudogene. This CDR3 has 13 residues. This CDR3 reads CASSNGPNTEAFF. As DNA, the CDR3 is TGTGCCAGCAGCAACGGTCCGAACACTGAAGCTTTCTTT.

The chain is built from TRBV6-5 and TRBJ1-2; D unclear. This CDR3 is 14 amino acids long. Germline loops: CDR1 MNHEY, CDR2 SVGAGI. The V end lost 3 bases, the J end lost 0 bases, and 8 bases lay between the germline ends. CDR3 residues: CASSYEGANYGYTF. The CDR3 DNA is TGTGCCAGCAGTTATGAAGGAGCTAACTATGGCTACACCTTC.

This chain uses TRBV7-3 with TRBJ2-5; no definite D call. The J call is in doubt because the DNA end fits TRBJ2-7 better. CDR3 length: 13 residues. CDR1 and CDR2 (germline): SGHTA, FQGTGA. The CDR3 reads CASSLTPDYEQYF. As DNA, the CDR3 is TGTGCCAGCAGCTTAACGCCAGACTACGAGCAGTACTTC.

The V gene is TRBV5-1, the J gene TRBJ2-5; no clear D gene. V lost 1 base, J lost 1 base, and 8 bases lay in between. Germline values: CDR1 SGHRS, CDR2 YFSETQ. This CDR3 has 14 amino acids. Here the CDR3 DNA reads TGCGCCAGCAGCTTGACTGGCGGCCAAGAGACCCAGTACTTC. This encodes CASSLTGGQETQYF.